This TCR beta chain was sequenced for a study of a mutant IDH1 vaccine in newly diagnosed glioma. Some clones are missing from TCRdb's copy, which holds only in-frame ones; the method was immunoSEQ multiplex PCR. Of 95,000 to 120,000 clones in the sample, almost 90% were seen once. Comment on this clone: Its antigen is not known.

The ends were cut back, 2 bases at V and 5 bases at J, with 10 bases in the middle. This CDR3 spans 13 amino acids. Germline-derived CDR1 and CDR2 are SGHDT and YYEEEE. Time point of the sample: week 11, during vaccination. The investigators gave 300 ug of mutant IDH1 20-mer peptide in each vaccine dose, together with topical imiquimod. The sequences come from PBMCs, collected from a glioma patient whose treatment included an IDH1 peptide vaccine. The receptor was derived from a woman aged 45-65 years with glioma. The J gene is TRBJ2-5, the V gene TRBV5-6, with D hard to call. CDR3 in amino acids: CASSFGPGETQYF. In DNA form, the CDR3 reads TGTGCCAGCAGCTTCGGCCCTGGGGAGACCCAGTACTTC.